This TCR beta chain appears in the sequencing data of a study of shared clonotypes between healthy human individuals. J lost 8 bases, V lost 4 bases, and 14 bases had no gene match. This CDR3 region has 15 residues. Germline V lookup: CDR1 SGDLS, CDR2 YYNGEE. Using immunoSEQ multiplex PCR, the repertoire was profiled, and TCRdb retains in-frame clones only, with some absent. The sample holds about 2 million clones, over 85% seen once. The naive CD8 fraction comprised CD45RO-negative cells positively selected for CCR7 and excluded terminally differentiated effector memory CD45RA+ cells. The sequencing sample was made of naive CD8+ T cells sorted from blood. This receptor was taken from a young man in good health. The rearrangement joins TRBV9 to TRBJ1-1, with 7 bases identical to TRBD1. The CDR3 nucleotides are TGTGCCAGCAGCCCAGATGGAGGGGGCATGTCGGAAGCTTTCTTT. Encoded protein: CASSPDGGGMSEAFF.